The sample holds many counts of the clone carrying this T cell receptor beta chain. What it binds is unknown. V was pared by 4 bases and J by 5 bases, with 6 bases of the junction left unmatched. Per germline, CDR1 MGHRA and CDR2 YSYEKL. The CDR3 runs 17 residues. This record comes from a study of T cell repertoires in cytomegalovirus infection. For the study at large: Signatures in public TCR beta sequences pointed to both CMV infection and matching HLA type.

Whole-study findings and limits: CMV-specific TCR beta clonotypes restricted by HLA-C were the ones dominating the ex vivo response. Cumulative frequency (of public TCR beta family members) identified carriers of CMV plus the relevant HLA.

In TCRdb, the reads were re-called with MiXCR into one record per CDR3 protein. The table lists some 320,000 distinct CDR3 sequences, approximately 9.5% of them singletons, with around 4% in the top ten. The receptor comes from a human donor in good health (CMV status not recorded). Some clones in this sample may be carry-over from other donors' samples. Sequenced input: PBMCs. V and J are TRBV4-1 and TRBJ2-2; TRBD2 matches 14 bases. DNA for the CDR3: TGCGCCAGCAGCCGAGGGACTAGCGGGAGCGGTACCGGGGAGCTGTTTTTT. Its translation: CASSRGTSGSGTGELFF.